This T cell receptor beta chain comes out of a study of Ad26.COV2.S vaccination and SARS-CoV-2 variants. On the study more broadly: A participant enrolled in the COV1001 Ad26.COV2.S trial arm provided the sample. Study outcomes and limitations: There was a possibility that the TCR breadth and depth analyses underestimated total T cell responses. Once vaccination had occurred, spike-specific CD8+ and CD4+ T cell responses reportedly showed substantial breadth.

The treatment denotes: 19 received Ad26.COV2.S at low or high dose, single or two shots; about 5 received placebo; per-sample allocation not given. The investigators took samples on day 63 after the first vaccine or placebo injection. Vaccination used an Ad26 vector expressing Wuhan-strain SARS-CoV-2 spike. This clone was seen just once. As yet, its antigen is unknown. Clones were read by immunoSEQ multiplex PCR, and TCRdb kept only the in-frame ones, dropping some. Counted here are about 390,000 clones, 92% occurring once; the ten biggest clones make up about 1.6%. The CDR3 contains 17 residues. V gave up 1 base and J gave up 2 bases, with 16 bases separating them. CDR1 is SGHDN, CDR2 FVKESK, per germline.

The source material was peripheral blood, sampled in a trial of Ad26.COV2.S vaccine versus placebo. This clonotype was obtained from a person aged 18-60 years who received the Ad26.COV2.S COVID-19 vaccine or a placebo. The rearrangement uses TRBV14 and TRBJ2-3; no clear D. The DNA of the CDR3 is TGTGCCAGCAGCCAAGTCCCAGCCGAAACTGTCACAGATACGCAGTATTTT. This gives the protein CASSQVPAETVTDTQYF.